The T cell receptor (beta chain) under discussion was sequenced for a study of cytomegalovirus exposure and HLA in healthy donors. General study findings and limits: Later on, an analysis tied around 17,000 TCR beta sequences to HLA alleles at 0.05 false discovery rate. Reports showed the classifier diagnosing cytomegalovirus status with high specificity and sensitivity.

As regards this clone: What it binds is unknown.

The PCR had 60 Vbeta and 13 Jbeta primers. Sequencing used immunoSEQ multiplex PCR; TCRdb keeps in-frame clones, though not all of them. The table has roughly 100,000 clones, 55% to 80% seen once. The donors were healthy bone marrow donors. No record exists of this donor's CMV serostatus. The sequence was obtained from a human donor in good health. Sequencing used PBMCs.

CDR3 sequence (DNA): TGTGCCAGCAGTAGATCAGGGCCTAGCTCCTACGAGCAGTACTTC. Amino acids: CASSRSGPSSYEQYF. This chain links TRBV11-2 with TRBJ2-7; D may be TRBD1 (5 bases). This CDR3 has 15 residues. Germline V lookup: CDR1 SGHAT, CDR2 FQNNGV. V lost 6 bases to trimming and J lost 0 bases, with 15 bases between them.